The 8 T cell receptor beta chains listed next were all sequenced from one sample in a study. Treg sorting used a CD4+CD25+CD127-/low gate. In TCRdb, the 5' RACE reads were re-called with MiXCR into one record per CDR3 protein. The table lists about 32,000 distinct CDR3 sequences, about a quarter of them singletons. Material: tumor-infiltrating Tregs sorted from the breast tumor. Source of these receptors: a female donor with breast cancer.

The rearrangement joins TRBV24-1 to TRBJ2-1, with 10 bases matching TRBD2. Germline trimming cut 3 bases from V and 9 bases from J; bases unmatched to any gene: 10. The CDR3 consists of 16 residues. Per germline, CDR1 KGHDR and CDR2 SFDVKD. CDR3 amino acids: CATSDPVAGGPGEQFF. CDR3 nucleotide sequence: TGTGCCACCAGTGATCCTGTAGCGGGAGGTCCCGGTGAGCAGTTCTTC.

Remarks on this clonotype: Mismatch with germline at one junction end may stem from a read error. The gene calls are TRBV15 and TRBJ1-2; D perhaps matches TRBD1 (5 bases). CDR3 length equals 15 residues. CDR1 LNHNV and CDR2 YYDKDF come from the germline V gene (reference sequence). CDR3 sequence reads: CATSRGRGEDYGFTF. The CDR3 nucleotides read TGTGCCACCAGCAGAGGAAGGGGTGAGGACTATGGCTTCACCTTC.

The rearrangement links TRBV9 to TRBJ2-7, with a tentative D call TRBD2 (6 bases). The CDR3 totals 13 residues. Germline CDR1 reads SGDLS; CDR2 reads YYNGEE. Trimming shortened V by 7 bases and J by 3 bases, and 14 bases separated the two germline ends. CDR3 amino acids: CASLRDFSYEQYF. CDR3 in DNA: TGTGCCAGCCTCCGGGACTTTAGCTACGAGCAGTACTTC.

J is TRBJ2-1 and V is TRBV7-8, with 7 positions matching TRBD2. The CDR3 is 16 residues long. The V gene's germline CDR1 is SGHVS and CDR2 FQNEAQ. V was clipped by 7 bases and J by 8 bases; unmatched bases: 17. The CDR3 here is CASNLLAGAGKDEQFF. The CDR3 nucleotides are TGTGCCAGCAACCTTCTCGCGGGAGCGGGTAAGGATGAGCAGTTCTTC.

The chain couples TRBV2 to TRBJ2-1; 8 nucleotides align to TRBD2. Unmatched junction bases numbered 22, after V lost 1 base and J lost 14 bases. The CDR3 spans 18 residues. In germline, CDR1 is SNHLY, CDR2 FYNNEI. The CDR3 coding sequence is TGTGCCAGCAGTGAAGGACCCAGGAGGGGTAGCGGGATCCCCCGGGAGTTCTTC. Amino acid sequence: CASSEGPRRGSGIPREFF.

This clonotype counts as medium-sized. The rearrangement uses TRBV20-1 and TRBJ2-3; TRBD2 might be the D (6 bases). The germline CDR1 and CDR2 sequences are DFQATT and SNEGSKA (reference sequence). Trimming took off 4 bases at V and 4 bases at J, with 21 bases between the two ends. The CDR3 has 16 residues. The CDR3 protein is CSANRDFVGIADTQYF. CDR3 in DNA: TGCAGTGCTAATCGGGACTTTGTGGGAATCGCAGATACGCAGTATTTT.

The V and J genes are TRBV11-2 and TRBJ1-1; perhaps TRBD1 as D (5 bases). Trimming cost V 5 bases and J 5 bases, with 15 bases left between them. The CDR3 has 14 residues. Germline CDR1 SGHAT, CDR2 FQNNGV. CDR3 in amino acids: CASSVVIQGTEAFF. In DNA, the CDR3 is TGTGCCAGCAGCGTAGTAATCCAGGGTACTGAAGCTTTCTTT.

This clonotype was counted many times. This sequence joins TRBV6-1 and TRBJ1-3; D is unclear. This CDR3 is built from 13 residues. Germline lookup yields CDR1 MNHNS and CDR2 SASEGT. V gave up 6 bases and J gave up 0 bases, with 6 bases separating them. DNA of the CDR3: TGTGCCAGCAGGCGGTACTCTGGAAACACCATATATTTT. Translating it yields CASRRYSGNTIYF.